This T cell receptor beta chain came from a study of identical twins. The CDR3 extends over 12 amino acids. CDR1 and CDR2 from the germline V gene are MNHNY and SVGAGI (reference sequence). J lost 4 bases, V lost 7 bases, and 3 bases had no gene match. Study-level points and caveats: Memory repertoires lacked the insertion deficit that abundant cord blood beta clonotypes showed.

This clonotype was seen only a few times. The antigen is not known. MiXCR was run by TCRdb on the 5' RACE reads, yielding one entry per CDR3 protein. The sample lists hundreds of thousands of distinct CDR3 sequences, around 6.1% occurring once. Sequences were obtained from naive T cells sorted from blood. The rearrangement links TRBV6-6 to TRBJ2-5; 7 positions agree with TRBD1. The clonotype originates from a man in his late teens or twenties in good health. The CDR3 DNA sequence: TGTGCCAGCAAGGCAGGGGGAGAGACCCAGTACTTC. As protein: CASKAGGETQYF.